The 22 T cell receptor beta chains below were found in one sample sequenced in a study of T-cell memory formation after mild COVID-19. TCRdb analysed the 5' RACE reads with MiXCR anew, one entry per CDR3 protein. The sample lists under 200,000 distinct CDR3 sequences; roughly 31% were seen once. The sequenced sample consisted of PBMCs or a T cell subset sorted from them (not recorded which). All receptors come from an adult woman who had mild COVID-19 (a few samples of this study predate the infection). Cell type and time point are not known.

The sample holds a few counts of this clonotype. The rearrangement joins TRBV7-6 to TRBJ2-7; D is unresolved. Germline V gene sequence: CDR1 SGHVS, CDR2 FNYEAQ. Between the trimmed V and J ends, which lost 2 bases and 1 base, there was a span of 9 bases. The CDR3 sequence is 14 residues long. The CDR3 region is CASSLNSGSYEQYF. CDR3 bases: TGTGCCAGCAGCTTAAATTCCGGATCCTACGAGCAGTACTTC.

V gene TRBV4-1 combines with J gene TRBJ2-7, with 9 bases fitting TRBD1. The junction had 13 bases not matched to a gene; V was cut back by 1 base and J by 12 bases. The CDR3 has 15 residues. Germline CDR1 and CDR2: MGHRA and YSYEKL. The CDR3 bases are TGCGCCAGCAGCCAAGGAGGTCAGGGACAGGGAGTTCGGTACTTC. Translated: CASSQGGQGQGVRYF.

The chain links TRBV14 to TRBJ1-4; 7 nucleotides line up with TRBD1. This CDR3 has 14 residues. V shed 6 bases and J 5 bases; nucleotides not matched to a gene: 6. Germline V gene lookup returns CDR1 SGHDN and CDR2 FVKESK. CDR3: CASSGGRGNEKLFF. DNA for the CDR3: TGTGCCAGCAGTGGTGGCAGGGGGAATGAAAAACTGTTTTTT.

V is TRBV5-1 and J is TRBJ1-2, with D tentatively TRBD1 (5 bases). Germline V lookup: CDR1 SGHRS, CDR2 YFSETQ. There are 12 residues in the CDR3. V was shortened by 4 bases and J by 8 bases, with 12 bases between the two germline ends. The CDR3 nucleotides read TGCGCCAGCAGCCCTGACAGAGAAGGCTACACCTTC. It yields the protein CASSPDREGYTF.

For the CDR3, the DNA is TGTGCCTGGAGTGGAAAGAGCAATCAGCCCCAGCATTTT. Protein sequence: CAWSGKSNQPQHF. The chain uses TRBV30 and TRBJ1-5; D is unresolved. The CDR3 runs to 13 residues. With 1 base removed from V and 1 base from J, the gap between germline ends came to 5 bases. Germline loops: CDR1 GTSNPN, CDR2 SVGIG (reference sequence).

This clonotype has only a few counts. The gene calls are TRBV7-3 and TRBJ2-2, with D perhaps matching TRBD1 (5 bases). Germline V gives CDR1 SGHTA, CDR2 FQGTGA. The CDR3 is made up of 13 amino acids. Trimming took off 6 bases at V and 6 bases at J, with 11 bases between the two ends. The CDR3 spells CASRPDRAGELFF. The DNA for the CDR3 is TGTGCCAGCAGACCAGACAGAGCCGGGGAGCTGTTTTTT.

The sample holds a few counts of this clonotype. J is TRBJ2-7 and V is TRBV7-9; D unresolved. The V and J ends lost 5 bases and 3 bases respectively, with 8 bases between them. Germline assignment: CDR1 SEHNR and CDR2 FQNEAQ (reference sequence). The CDR3 totals 12 residues. CDR3: CASSPTDYEQYF. DNA for the CDR3: TGTGCCAGCAGCCCCACGGACTACGAGCAGTACTTC.

CDR3 coding DNA: TGTGCCAGCAGCCCCGCTGTTGAGGGGAACGAGCAGTACTTC. This gives the protein CASSPAVEGNEQYF. The V and J genes are TRBV13 and TRBJ2-7; either TRBD1 or TRBD2 may supply D (5 bases each). Trimming took off 5 bases at V and 5 bases at J, with 16 bases between the two ends. The CDR3 contains 14 residues. Germline CDR1 and CDR2: PRHDT and FYEKMQ (reference sequence).

The sample holds a few counts of this clonotype. J is TRBJ1-1 and V is TRBV18, with 11 bases identical to TRBD1. The germline V gene encodes CDR1 KGHSH and CDR2 LQKENI. The V gene end was trimmed by 1 base and the J gene end by 3 bases; junction bases not matched to a gene: 4. This CDR3 contains 16 residues. The CDR3 DNA is TGTGCCAGCTCACCACTAGGACAGGGGGCGGACACTGAAGCTTTCTTT. This codes for CASSPLGQGADTEAFF.

This clonotype was recorded a few times. J is TRBJ1-1 and V is TRBV9, with a tentative D call TRBD1 (5 bases). The CDR3 totals 13 residues. Between the trimmed V and J ends, which lost 3 bases and 4 bases, there was a span of 10 bases. The germline gives CDR1 SGDLS, CDR2 YYNGEE. The CDR3 DNA reads as TGTGCCAGCAGCGAAGGAGGGGCCACTGAAGCTTTCTTT. It is translated as CASSEGGATEAFF.

V usage is TRBV2 and J usage is TRBJ2-1; 8 bases agree with TRBD1. This CDR3 spans 14 amino acids. Trimming at V came to 10 bases and at J to 1 base, leaving 6 bases not matched to a gene. Germline V CDR1 and CDR2: SNHLY, FYNNEI. CDR3 sequence reads: CANKRDRSYNEQFF. CDR3 sequence (DNA): TGTGCCAATAAAAGGGACAGGTCCTACAATGAGCAGTTCTTC. The full variable domain, in which reference TRBV2 and TRBJ2-1 provide the parts outside the CDR3, is EPEVTQTPSHQVTQMGQEVILRCVPISNHLYFYWYRQILGQKVEFLVSFYNNEISEKSEIFDDQFSVERPDGSNFTLKIRSTKLEDSAMYFCANKRDRSYNEQFFGPGTRLTVL.

The rearrangement links TRBV9 to TRBJ1-2; TRBD1 matches at 8 bases. CDR1 is SGDLS, CDR2 YYNGEE, per germline. The CDR3 contains 17 residues. Germline trimming cut 0 bases from V and 3 bases from J; bases unmatched to any gene: 10. The CDR3 loop is CASSVATPGQGDYGYTF. CDR3 DNA: TGTGCCAGCAGCGTAGCTACCCCCGGACAGGGAGACTATGGCTACACCTTC. Supplemented by reference TRBV9 and TRBJ1-2, the full variable domain reads DSGVTQTPKHLITATGQRVTLRCSPRSGDLSVYWYQQSLDQGLQFLIQYYNGEERAKGNILERFSAQQFPDLHSELNLSSLELGDSALYFCASSVATPGQGDYGYTFGSGTRLTVV.

The rearrangement uses TRBV5-6 and TRBJ2-1; D possibly uses TRBD1 or TRBD2 (6 bases each). V lost 2 bases, J lost 7 bases, and 19 bases lay in between. CDR1 and CDR2 from the germline V gene are SGHDT and YYEEEE. The CDR3 runs 16 residues. In DNA, the CDR3 is TGTGCCAGCAGCTTATACCTAGCGCGAGGGGGGAATGAGCAGTTCTTC. It specifies CASSLYLARGGNEQFF. The variable domain in full, completed from reference TRBV5-6 and TRBJ2-1, reads DAGVTQSPTHLIKTRGQQVTLRCSPKSGHDTVSWYQQALGQGPQFIFQYYEEEERQRGNFPDRFSGHQFPNYSSELNVNALLLGDSALYLCASSLYLARGGNEQFFGPGTRLTVL.

The chain uses TRBV7-9 and TRBJ2-1; D call uncertain. The length of the CDR3 is 15 residues. Trimming removed 5 bases from V and 1 base from J, with 12 bases in between. CDR1 and CDR2 (germline): SEHNR, FQNEAQ (reference sequence). The CDR3 loop reads CASSPRSGSYNEQFF. The CDR3 DNA sequence: TGTGCCAGCAGCCCGAGGAGTGGTTCCTACAATGAGCAGTTCTTC.

This clonotype occurred once. The V and J genes are TRBV5-1 and TRBJ2-1; D is ambiguous. This CDR3 has 12 amino acids. V was trimmed by 6 bases and J by 5 bases, leaving 9 bases between them. From germline, CDR1 is SGHRS and CDR2 YFSETQ. This CDR3 reads CASKNWDNEQFF. The CDR3, as DNA: TGCGCCAGCAAAAATTGGGACAATGAGCAGTTCTTC.

This chain joins TRBV29-1 and TRBJ2-3; 9 positions agree with TRBD2. Per the germline V gene, CDR1 is SQVTM and CDR2 is ANQGSEA. This CDR3 region has 14 residues. V gave up 7 bases and J gave up 1 base; unmatched junction bases: 6. The chain's CDR3 is CSGGVAGGTDTQYF. CDR3 DNA sequence: TGCAGCGGGGGGGTAGCGGGAGGCACAGATACGCAGTATTTT.

The chain links TRBV5-1 to TRBJ1-2; tentatively, D is TRBD1 (6 bases). CDR1 is SGHRS and CDR2 is YFSETQ in the germline V gene. This CDR3 comprises 14 residues. Trimming removed 3 bases from V and 3 bases from J, with 12 bases in between. CDR3 DNA sequence: TGCGCCAGCAGCTCCGAAACAGGGTACTATGGCTACACCTTC. This sequence encodes CASSSETGYYGYTF.

This clonotype appeared a few times. V and J are TRBV14 and TRBJ2-4; 11 positions agree with TRBD1. CDR1 is SGHDN, CDR2 FVKESK, per germline. V was pared by 4 bases and J by 6 bases, with 2 bases of the junction left unmatched. The CDR3 length is 14 residues. The CDR3 loop is CASSRDRGGNIQYF. Written as DNA, the CDR3 is TGTGCCAGCAGCCGGGACAGGGGGGGAAACATTCAGTACTTC.

The chain uses TRBV7-3 and TRBJ2-4; TRBD1 might be the D (6 bases). This CDR3 region has 13 residues. Germline-derived CDR1 and CDR2 are SGHTA and FQGTGA. Deletions cut 6 bases from V and 6 bases from J, with 12 bases between. The CDR3 DNA follows: TGTGCCAGCAGTAAGGACAGCCGAAACATTCAGTACTTC. Residues: CASSKDSRNIQYF.

This clonotype was seen only a few times. For the CDR3, the DNA is TGCGCCAGCTCACGGGGGCCGAAGGAAGATACGCAGTATTTT. Its protein is CASSRGPKEDTQYF. The V and J genes are TRBV5-1 and TRBJ2-3; tentatively, D is TRBD1 or TRBD2 (6 bases each). CDR3 length: 14 amino acids. Trimming removed 7 bases from V and 5 bases from J, with 17 bases in between. The germline CDR1 and CDR2 sequences are SGHRS and YFSETQ.

The chain carries TRBV5-1 and TRBJ1-4, with D perhaps TRBD1 (5 bases). Germline CDR1 and CDR2: SGHRS and YFSETQ. The CDR3 runs 15 residues. The V end was cut by 3 bases, the J end by 7 bases, with 16 bases between. The CDR3: CASSSRRGLGEKLFF. DNA for the CDR3: TGCGCCAGCAGCTCCCGGCGGGGCCTGGGTGAAAAACTGTTTTTT.

This clonotype was observed a handful of times. The chain is built from TRBV10-3 and TRBJ2-7, with a weak D call TRBD1 (6 bases). The V gene's germline CDR1 is ENHRY and CDR2 SYGVKD. Trimming took 9 bases from V and 5 from J, leaving 17 bases between them. The CDR3 covers 13 residues. The CDR3 coding sequence is TGTGCCATTTTTCCTCGGGACACCCACGAGCAGTACTTC. Its protein product is CAIFPRDTHEQYF.